This T cell receptor (beta chain) was sequenced during a study of T cell responses to AZD1222 COVID-19 vaccine. The CDR3 runs 14 residues. The V gene lost 2 bases and the J gene lost 0 bases, with 6 bases spanning the gap. Germline CDR1 MNHEY, CDR2 SMNVEV (reference sequence). The data were produced by immunoSEQ multiplex PCR, yet TCRdb's version contains in-frame clones alone and is incomplete. The table records around 180,000 clones, around 89% of them present only once. The J gene is TRBJ2-3, the V gene TRBV27; no clear D gene. The TCR comes from an adult in good health. This specimen was peripheral blood, taken on day 0 of AZD1222 vaccination. The CDR3 nucleotides read TGTGCCAGCAGTTTAGGGCAGAGCACAGATACGCAGTATTTT. The encoded protein is CASSLGQSTDTQYF.